Following are 13 T cell receptor beta chains from one sample sequenced in a study of control samples from healthy donors and cancer patients. Profiled with immunoSEQ multiplex PCR; TCRdb holds only in-frame clones, not every one. The table lists some 73,000 clones, approximately 94% of them singletons, with approximately 5.7% in the top ten. Sequenced sample: blood. These receptors were taken from a middle-aged woman in good health.

This clone was counted once. The chain employs TRBV6-2 or TRBV6-3 and TRBJ1-5, with a tentative D call TRBD1 (5 bases). CDR1 MNHEY and CDR2 SVGEGT come from the germline V gene. The CDR3 has 14 amino acids. V shed 2 bases and J shed 8 bases, with 13 bases lying between them. CDR3: CASSYGQGVEPQHF. The CDR3 nucleotides read TGTGCCAGCAGTTACGGGCAGGGTGTTGAGCCCCAGCATTTT.

The rearrangement links TRBV6-5 to TRBJ2-7; no firm D call. The germline gives CDR1 MNHEY, CDR2 SVGAGI. V was clipped by 4 bases and J by 0 bases, with 10 bases between them. The CDR3 totals 14 residues. The CDR3 spells CASSSAMHSYEQYF. In nucleotides, the CDR3 is TGTGCCAGCAGTTCGGCGATGCACTCCTACGAGCAGTACTTC.

This clone occurred a few times. V gene TRBV19 combines with J gene TRBJ1-1; D may be TRBD1 (5 bases). CDR1 LNHDA and CDR2 SQIVND come from the germline V gene (reference sequence). This CDR3 spans 13 amino acids. Trimming removed 3 bases at V and 7 bases at J, with 12 bases between. CDR3: CASSIPWGFEAFF. The CDR3 DNA reads TGTGCCAGTAGTATCCCTTGGGGGTTTGAAGCTTTCTTT.

V gene TRBV7-6 combines with J gene TRBJ1-4, with no clear D. This CDR3 is 15 amino acids long. Germline V CDR1 and CDR2: SGHVS, FNYEAQ. V shed 5 bases and J shed 0 bases, with 10 bases lying between them. The CDR3 DNA reads TGTGCCAGCAGCCCGAATATAGCAACTAATGAAAAACTGTTTTTT. Translated: CASSPNIATNEKLFF. The whole variable domain, filled in from reference TRBV7-6 and TRBJ1-4, reads GAGVSQSPRYKVTKRGQDVALRCDPISGHVSLYWYRQALGQGPEFLTYFNYEAQQDKSGLPNDRFSAERPEGSISTLTIQRTEQRDSAMYRCASSPNIATNEKLFFGSGTQLSVL.

The chain combines TRBV11-3 with TRBJ1-2; weak D call: TRBD1 (6 bases). V lost 5 bases, J lost 8 bases, and 27 bases lay in between. Germline V gives CDR1 SGHNT, CDR2 YENEEA. The CDR3 contains 17 residues. The CDR3 here is CASSLHRGARSSGGYTF. CDR3 DNA sequence: TGTGCCAGCAGCCTCCACCGGGGGGCGCGTAGCTCTGGGGGCTACACCTTC.

V gene TRBV2 combines with J gene TRBJ2-3, with 11 bases that match TRBD2. CDR1 and CDR2 from the germline V gene are SNHLY and FYNNEI. The CDR3 is 15 residues long. Trimming at V came to 6 bases and at J to 3 bases, leaving 5 bases not matched to a gene. The CDR3 nucleotides are TGTGCCAGCAGCCTACTAGCGGGAGATACAGATACGCAGTATTTT. Protein sequence: CASSLLAGDTDTQYF. The full variable domain, rest sourced from reference TRBV2 and TRBJ2-3, is EPEVTQTPSHQVTQMGQEVILRCVPISNHLYFYWYRQILGQKVEFLVSFYNNEISEKSEIFDDQFSVERPDGSNFTLKIRSTKLEDSAMYFCASSLLAGDTDTQYFGPGTRLTVL.

V usage is TRBV7-3 and J usage is TRBJ2-1; TRBD1 agrees at 10 bases. CDR1 and CDR2 (germline): SGHTA, FQGTGA. J lost 9 bases, V lost 3 bases, and 8 bases had no gene match. This CDR3 region has 15 residues. The CDR3: CASSLSPGQGFEQFF. CDR3 nucleotides: TGTGCCAGCAGCTTGTCTCCGGGACAGGGGTTTGAGCAGTTCTTC. The full variable domain, its missing parts supplied by reference TRBV7-3 and TRBJ2-1, is GAGVSQTPSNKVTEKGKYVELRCDPISGHTALYWYRQSLGQGPEFLIYFQGTGAADDSGLPNDRFFAVRPEGSVSTLKIQRTERGDSAVYLCASSLSPGQGFEQFFGPGTRLTVL.

This rearrangement joins TRBV6-5 to TRBJ1-5; 7 positions match TRBD1. V shed 11 bases, J shed 0 bases, and the junction held 7 bases outside the gene matches. The CDR3 loop spans 14 amino acids. Germline V gives CDR1 MNHEY, CDR2 SVGAGI. In DNA, the CDR3 is TGTGCCCTCTTACGGGACAGTAGCAATCAGCCCCAGCATTTT. Protein sequence: CALLRDSSNQPQHF.

The chain recombines TRBV27 with TRBJ1-1, with D tentatively TRBD1 (6 bases). V lost 3 bases and J 4 bases, leaving 12 bases between the germline ends. The germline gives CDR1 MNHEY, CDR2 SMNVEV (reference sequence). The CDR3 runs 14 residues. For the CDR3, the DNA is TGTGCCAGCAGTTTTTGGGGGGGGCCCACTGAAGCTTTCTTT. It specifies CASSFWGGPTEAFF.

The chain couples TRBV5-6 to TRBJ2-7; TRBD2 is a possible D gene (6 bases). CDR3 length: 16 residues. Deletions cut 2 bases from V and 3 bases from J, with 18 bases between. Germline V gene data show CDR1 as SGHDT and CDR2 as YYEEEE. The CDR3 DNA sequence: TGTGCCAGCAGCTTTGGGGAGGTCGGGCTTTTCTACGAGCAGTACTTC. Its protein product is CASSFGEVGLFYEQYF.

This chain uses TRBV28 with TRBJ1-2, with D hard to call. Trimming shortened V by 3 bases and J by 4 bases, and 9 bases separated the two germline ends. Germline V gene data show CDR1 as MDHEN and CDR2 as SYDVKM. The CDR3 is 13 residues long. CDR3 in DNA: TGTGCCAGCAGTTTTGGGTGGGGCTATGGCTACACCTTC. It is translated as CASSFGWGYGYTF.

CDR3 nucleotides: TGTGCCAGCAGCCCAAGCGAACAGATTAATGAAAAACTGTTTTTT. As protein: CASSPSEQINEKLFF. The chain uses TRBV3-1 (or the pseudogene TRBV3-2) and TRBJ1-4; D ambiguous. Germline lookup yields CDR1 LGHDT and CDR2 YNNKEL (reference sequence). The CDR3 spans 15 residues. The V end lost 4 bases, the J end lost 4 bases, and 13 bases lay between the germline ends.

The CDR3 DNA reads as TGTGCCAGCAGCTTAACACCAGGGAATCAGCCCCAGCATTTT. Amino acids: CASSLTPGNQPQHF. This chain links TRBV7-2 with TRBJ1-5, with D tentatively TRBD1 (5 bases). V lost 2 bases to trimming and J lost 4 bases, with 9 bases between them. The CDR3 consists of 14 residues. From germline, CDR1 is SGHTA and CDR2 FQGNSA.